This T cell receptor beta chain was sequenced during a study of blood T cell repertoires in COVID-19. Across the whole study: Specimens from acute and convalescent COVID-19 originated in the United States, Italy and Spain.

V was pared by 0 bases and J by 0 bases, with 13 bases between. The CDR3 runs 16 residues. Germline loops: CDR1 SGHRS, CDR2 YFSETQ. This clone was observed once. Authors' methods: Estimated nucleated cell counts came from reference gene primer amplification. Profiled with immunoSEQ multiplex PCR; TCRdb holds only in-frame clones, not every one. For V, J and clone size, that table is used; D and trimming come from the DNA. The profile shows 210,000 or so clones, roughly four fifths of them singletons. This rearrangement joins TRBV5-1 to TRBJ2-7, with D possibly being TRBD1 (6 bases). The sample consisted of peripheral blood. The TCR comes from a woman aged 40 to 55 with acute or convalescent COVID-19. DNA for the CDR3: TGCGCCAGCAGCTTGGCCGGGACATCGAACTCCTACGAGCAGTACTTC. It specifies CASSLAGTSNSYEQYF.